The clone carrying this T cell receptor beta chain was recorded many times. Antigen unknown. This sample was included in a study of type 1 regulatory T cells. The study, taken as a whole, reports: Compared with non-Tr1 cells, Tr1 cells showed a narrower TCR repertoire.

TCRdb independently ran MiXCR on the reads; one entry per CDR3 protein. This sample has fewer than 5,500 distinct CDR3 sequences, with approximately 24% found just once. This sequence was found in a human donor in good health. Specimen: cultured type 1 regulatory T (Tr1) cells, either the whole culture or a sorted fraction (not recorded which).

The CDR3 coding sequence is TGTGCCAGCCGAAGCGGGAGGGACACCGGGGAGCTGTTTTTT. Translation: CASRSGRDTGELFF. The chain uses TRBV27 and TRBJ2-2, with TRBD2 matching 10 bases. The J segment lost 3 bases and the V segment lost 8 bases, leaving 3 bases of the junction unmatched. Germline V gene lookup returns CDR1 MNHEY and CDR2 SMNVEV (reference sequence). This CDR3 comprises 14 residues.